This TCR beta chain is from a study of regulatory T cells in long-lasting Graves disease. Whole-study results and caveats: In persistent patients, shared public clonotypes (roughly 3,000) outnumbered those in new patients (approximately 940). Newly diagnosed Graves' patients had higher TCR diversity than persistent ones.

To make TCR beta libraries, researchers used iRepertoire HTBI primers and Arm-PCR of CDR3 regions. In TCRdb, the multiplex PCR reads were re-called with MiXCR into one record per CDR3 protein. Of under 450,000 distinct CDR3 sequences listed, about a quarter were seen once; the top ten hold approximately 25%. Germline V lookup: CDR1 SGHRS, CDR2 YFSETQ. The CDR3 contains 16 residues. V dropped 0 bases and J dropped 5 bases, with 17 bases sitting between them. Indicated time point: persistent/refractory GD, antithyroid drugs over 5 years with positive TRAb. Extracted PBMC RNA gave rise to the TCR library. For this clonotype: Its specificity is not known.

The clonotype was recovered from a female donor with Graves disease. The specimen was peripheral blood mononuclear cells (PBMCs), collected when the disease was refractory, from a patient treated with antithyroid drugs. The chain carries TRBV5-1 and TRBJ1-1; possibly TRBD1 for D (6 bases). The CDR3 sequence is CASSLVSLQGQTEAFF. For the CDR3, the DNA is TGCGCCAGCAGCTTGGTATCGCTGCAGGGGCAAACTGAAGCTTTCTTT.